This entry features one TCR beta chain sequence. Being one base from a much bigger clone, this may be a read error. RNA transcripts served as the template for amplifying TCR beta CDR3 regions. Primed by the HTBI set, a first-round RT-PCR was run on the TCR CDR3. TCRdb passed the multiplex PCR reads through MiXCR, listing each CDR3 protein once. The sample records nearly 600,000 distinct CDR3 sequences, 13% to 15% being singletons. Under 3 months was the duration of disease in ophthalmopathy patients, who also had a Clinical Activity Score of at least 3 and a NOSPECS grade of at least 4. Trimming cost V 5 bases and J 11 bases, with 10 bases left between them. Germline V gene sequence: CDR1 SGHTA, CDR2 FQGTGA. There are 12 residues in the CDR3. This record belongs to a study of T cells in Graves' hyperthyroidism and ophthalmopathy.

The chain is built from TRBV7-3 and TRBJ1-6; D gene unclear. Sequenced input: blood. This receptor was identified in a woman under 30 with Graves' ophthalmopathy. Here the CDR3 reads CASSTNGPPLHF. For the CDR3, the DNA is TGTGCCAGCAGCACGAACGGTCCACCCCTCCACTTT.